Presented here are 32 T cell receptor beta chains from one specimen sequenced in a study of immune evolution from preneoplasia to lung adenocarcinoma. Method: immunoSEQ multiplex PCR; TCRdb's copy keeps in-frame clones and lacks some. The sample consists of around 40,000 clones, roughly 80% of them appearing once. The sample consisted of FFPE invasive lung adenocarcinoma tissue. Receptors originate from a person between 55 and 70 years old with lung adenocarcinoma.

This CDR3 is CASSLTSVAPYF. DNA of the CDR3: TGTGCCAGCAGTTTAACTAGCGTCGCCCCTTACTTC. J is TRBJ2-5 and V is TRBV28, with 7 bases lining up with TRBD2. The CDR3 spans 12 residues. Trimming cost V 2 bases and J 14 bases; bases outside gene matches: 8. Germline values: CDR1 MDHEN, CDR2 SYDVKM.

As DNA, the CDR3 is TGTGCCAGCAGCGGGACTGCAAAGAACACCGGGGAGCTGTTTTTT. This gives the protein CASSGTAKNTGELFF. The chain has TRBV9 and TRBJ2-2, with D perhaps TRBD2 (5 bases). V shed 3 bases and J shed 1 base, with 10 bases lying between them. The CDR3 is 15 amino acids. Germline V CDR1 and CDR2: SGDLS, YYNGEE.

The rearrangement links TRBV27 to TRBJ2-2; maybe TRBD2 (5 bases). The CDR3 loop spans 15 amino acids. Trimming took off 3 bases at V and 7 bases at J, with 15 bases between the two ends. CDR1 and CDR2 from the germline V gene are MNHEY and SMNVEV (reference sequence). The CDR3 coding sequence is TGTGCCAGCAGTTTCCAAGAGGGTGAGGTCGGGGAGCTGTTTTTT. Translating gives CASSFQEGEVGELFF.

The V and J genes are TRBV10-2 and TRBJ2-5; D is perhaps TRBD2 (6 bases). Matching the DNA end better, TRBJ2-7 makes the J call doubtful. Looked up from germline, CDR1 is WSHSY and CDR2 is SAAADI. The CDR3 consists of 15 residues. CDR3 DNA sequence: TGCGCCACCGGGGTAGCGGAGGGGCTGATTTACGAGCAGTACTTC. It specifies CATGVAEGLIYEQYF.

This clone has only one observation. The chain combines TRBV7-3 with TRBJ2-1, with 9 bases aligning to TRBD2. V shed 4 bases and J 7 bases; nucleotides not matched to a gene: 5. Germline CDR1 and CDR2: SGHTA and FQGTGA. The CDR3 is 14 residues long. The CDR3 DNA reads TGTGCCAGCAGCTCCGGCGGGAGGGAGAATGAGCAGTTCTTC. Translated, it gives CASSSGGRENEQFF. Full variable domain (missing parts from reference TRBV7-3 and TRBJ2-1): GAGVSQTPSNKVTEKGKYVELRCDPISGHTALYWYRQSLGQGPEFLIYFQGTGAADDSGLPNDRFFAVRPEGSVSTLKIQRTERGDSAVYLCASSSGGRENEQFFGPGTRLTVL.

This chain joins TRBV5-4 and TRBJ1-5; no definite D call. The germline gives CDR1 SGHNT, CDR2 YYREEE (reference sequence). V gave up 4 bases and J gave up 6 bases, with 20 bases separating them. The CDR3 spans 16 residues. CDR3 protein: CASSQDGEGFSQPQHF. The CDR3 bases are TGTGCCAGCAGCCAAGATGGGGAAGGGTTCTCTCAGCCCCAGCATTTT.

The CDR3 DNA sequence: TGCGCCAGCAGCTTACCGACAGGGTCTGGAAACACCATATATTTT. Its translation: CASSLPTGSGNTIYF. V gene TRBV5-1 combines with J gene TRBJ1-3, with 7 bases aligning to TRBD1. J gave up 1 base and V 2 bases, and 3 bases lay outside the gene matches. Germline assignment: CDR1 SGHRS and CDR2 YFSETQ. CDR3 length equals 15 residues.

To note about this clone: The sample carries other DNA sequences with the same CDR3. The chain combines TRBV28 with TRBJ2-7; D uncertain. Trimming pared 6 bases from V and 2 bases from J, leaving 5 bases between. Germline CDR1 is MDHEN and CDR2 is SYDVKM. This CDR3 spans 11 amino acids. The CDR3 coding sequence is TGTGCCAGCAGCCTGACCTACGAGCAGTACTTC. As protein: CASSLTYEQYF.

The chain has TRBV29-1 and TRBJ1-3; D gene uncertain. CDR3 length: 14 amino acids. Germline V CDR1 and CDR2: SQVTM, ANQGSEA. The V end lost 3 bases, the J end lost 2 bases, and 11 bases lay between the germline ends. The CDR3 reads CSVEEQAPGNTIYF. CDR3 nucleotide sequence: TGCAGCGTTGAGGAGCAGGCCCCTGGAAACACCATATATTTT. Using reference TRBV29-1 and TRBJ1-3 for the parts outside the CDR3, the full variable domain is SAVISQKPSRDICQRGTSLTIQCQVDSQVTMMFWYRQQPGQSLTLIATANQGSEATYESGFVIDKFPISRPNLTFSTLTVSNMSPEDSSIYLCSVEEQAPGNTIYFGEGSWLTVV.

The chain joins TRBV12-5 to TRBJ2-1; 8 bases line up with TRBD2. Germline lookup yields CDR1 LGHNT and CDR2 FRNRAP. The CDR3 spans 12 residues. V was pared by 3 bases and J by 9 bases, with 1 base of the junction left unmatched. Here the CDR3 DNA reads TGTGCTAGTGGTTTTAGCGGGACTGAGCAGTTCTTC. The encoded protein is CASGFSGTEQFF. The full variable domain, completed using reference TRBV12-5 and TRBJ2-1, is DARVTQTPRHKVTEMGQEVTMRCQPILGHNTVFWYRQTMMQGLELLAYFRNRAPLDDSGMPKDRFSAEMPDATLATLKIQPSEPRDSAVYFCASGFSGTEQFFGPGTRLTVL.

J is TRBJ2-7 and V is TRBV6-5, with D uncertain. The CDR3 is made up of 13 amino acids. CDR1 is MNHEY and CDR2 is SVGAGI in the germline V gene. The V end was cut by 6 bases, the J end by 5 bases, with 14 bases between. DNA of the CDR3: TGTGCCAGCAGGACCTCGGTGGTTGACGAGCAGTACTTC. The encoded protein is CASRTSVVDEQYF.

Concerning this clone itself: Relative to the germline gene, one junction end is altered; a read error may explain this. CDR3 in amino acids: CASSMVSPSSSEQYF. Written as DNA, the CDR3 is TGTGCCAGTAGTATGGTCAGCCCCTCCTCCTCCGAGCAGTACTTC. The chain uses TRBV19 and TRBJ2-7; unclear D gene. The CDR3 is made up of 15 amino acids. Germline CDR1 is LNHDA and CDR2 is SQIVND (reference sequence).

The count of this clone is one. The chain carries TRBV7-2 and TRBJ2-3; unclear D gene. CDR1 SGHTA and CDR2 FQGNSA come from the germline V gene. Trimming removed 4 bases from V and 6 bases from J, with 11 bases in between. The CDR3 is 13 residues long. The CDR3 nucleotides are TGTGCCAGCAGCTCCCACACGTCGGATACGCAGTATTTT. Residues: CASSSHTSDTQYF.

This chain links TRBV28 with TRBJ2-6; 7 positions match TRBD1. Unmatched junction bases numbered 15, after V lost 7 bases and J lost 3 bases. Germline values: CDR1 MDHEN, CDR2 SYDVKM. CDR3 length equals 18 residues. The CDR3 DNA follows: TGTGCCAGCACCAGGGGAAGGGGGCGCTTCAGTGGGGCCAACGTCCTGACTTTC. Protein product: CASTRGRGRFSGANVLTF.

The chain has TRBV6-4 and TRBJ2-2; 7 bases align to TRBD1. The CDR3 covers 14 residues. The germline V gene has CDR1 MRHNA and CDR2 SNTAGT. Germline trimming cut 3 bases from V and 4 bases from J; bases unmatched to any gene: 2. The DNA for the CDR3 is TGTGCCAGCAGTGAAGGGGGCAGCACCGGGGAGCTGTTTTTT. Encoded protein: CASSEGGSTGELFF.

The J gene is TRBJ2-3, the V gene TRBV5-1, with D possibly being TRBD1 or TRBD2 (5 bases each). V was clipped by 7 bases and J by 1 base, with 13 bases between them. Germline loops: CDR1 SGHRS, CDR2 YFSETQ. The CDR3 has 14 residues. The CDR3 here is CASEGEMGTDTQYF. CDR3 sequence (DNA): TGCGCCAGCGAAGGGGAGATGGGCACAGATACGCAGTATTTT.

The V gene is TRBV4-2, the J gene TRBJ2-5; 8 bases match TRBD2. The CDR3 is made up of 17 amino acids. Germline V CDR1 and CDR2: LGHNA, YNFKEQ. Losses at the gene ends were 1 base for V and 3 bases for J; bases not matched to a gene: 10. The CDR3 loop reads CASSQAGGTSPEETQYF. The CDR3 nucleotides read TGTGCCAGCAGCCAAGCAGGAGGGACTAGTCCCGAAGAGACCCAGTACTTC.

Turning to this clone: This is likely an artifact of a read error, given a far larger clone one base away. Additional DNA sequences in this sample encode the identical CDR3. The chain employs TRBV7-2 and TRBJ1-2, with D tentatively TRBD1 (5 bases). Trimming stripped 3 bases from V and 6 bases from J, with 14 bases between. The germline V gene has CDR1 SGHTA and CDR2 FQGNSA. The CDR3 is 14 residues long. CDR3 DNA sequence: TGTGCCAGCAGCTTTGACAGTCCTCTCGATGGCTACACCTTC. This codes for CASSFDSPLDGYTF.

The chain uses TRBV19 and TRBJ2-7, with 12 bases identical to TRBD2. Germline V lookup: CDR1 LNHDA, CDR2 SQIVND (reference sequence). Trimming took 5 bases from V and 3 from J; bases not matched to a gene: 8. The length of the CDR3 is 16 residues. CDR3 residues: CASSDSGTSGYYEQYF. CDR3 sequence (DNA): TGTGCCAGTAGTGATTCCGGGACTAGCGGGTACTACGAGCAGTACTTC.

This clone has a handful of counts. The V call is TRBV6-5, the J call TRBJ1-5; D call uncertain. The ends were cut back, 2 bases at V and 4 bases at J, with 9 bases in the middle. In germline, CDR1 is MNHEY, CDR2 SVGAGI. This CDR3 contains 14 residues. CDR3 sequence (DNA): TGTGCCAGCAGTTACCGACCGGGGAATCAGCCCCAGCATTTT. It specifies CASSYRPGNQPQHF.

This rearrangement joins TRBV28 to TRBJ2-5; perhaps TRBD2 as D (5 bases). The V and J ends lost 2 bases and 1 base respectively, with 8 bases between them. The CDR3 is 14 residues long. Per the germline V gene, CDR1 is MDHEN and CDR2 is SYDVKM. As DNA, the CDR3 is TGTGCCAGCAGTTTAGGACTTATCCAAGAGACCCAGTACTTC. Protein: CASSLGLIQETQYF.

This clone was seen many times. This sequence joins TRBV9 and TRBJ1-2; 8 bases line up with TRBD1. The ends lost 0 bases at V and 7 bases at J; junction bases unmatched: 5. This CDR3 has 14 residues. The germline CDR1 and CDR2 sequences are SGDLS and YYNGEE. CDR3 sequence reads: CASSVGQGIGGYTF. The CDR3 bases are TGTGCCAGCAGCGTAGGACAGGGGATAGGTGGCTACACCTTC.

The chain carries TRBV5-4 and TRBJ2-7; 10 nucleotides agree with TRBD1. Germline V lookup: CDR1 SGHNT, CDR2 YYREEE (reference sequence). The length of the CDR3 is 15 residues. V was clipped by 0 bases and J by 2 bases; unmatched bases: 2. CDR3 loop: CASSLGQGATYEQYF. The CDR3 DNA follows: TGTGCCAGCAGCTTGGGACAGGGGGCCACCTACGAGCAGTACTTC.

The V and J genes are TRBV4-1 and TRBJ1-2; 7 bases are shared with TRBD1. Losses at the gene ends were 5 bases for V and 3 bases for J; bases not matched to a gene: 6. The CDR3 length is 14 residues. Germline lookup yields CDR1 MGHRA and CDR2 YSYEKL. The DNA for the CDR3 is TGCGCCAGCAGCGCCCCAACAGGGGACTATGGCTACACCTTC. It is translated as CASSAPTGDYGYTF.

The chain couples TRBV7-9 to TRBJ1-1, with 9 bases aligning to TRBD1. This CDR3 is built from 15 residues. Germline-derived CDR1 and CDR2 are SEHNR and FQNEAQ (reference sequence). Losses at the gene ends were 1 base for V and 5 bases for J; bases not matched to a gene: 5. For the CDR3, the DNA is TGTGCCAGCAGCTTAGTAGGGACAGGGAGTACTGAAGCTTTCTTT. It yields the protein CASSLVGTGSTEAFF.

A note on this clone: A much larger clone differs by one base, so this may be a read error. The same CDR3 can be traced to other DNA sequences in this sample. For the CDR3, the DNA is TGTGCCAGCAGCCCCGACAGTAGCAATCAGCCCCAGCATTTT. It encodes CASSPDSSNQPQHF. The genes are TRBV6-5 and TRBJ1-5, with D possibly TRBD1 on 5 matching bases. The germline CDR1 and CDR2 sequences are MNHEY and SVGAGI. Between the trimmed V and J ends, which lost 6 bases and 0 bases, there was a span of 9 bases. CDR3 size: 14 residues.

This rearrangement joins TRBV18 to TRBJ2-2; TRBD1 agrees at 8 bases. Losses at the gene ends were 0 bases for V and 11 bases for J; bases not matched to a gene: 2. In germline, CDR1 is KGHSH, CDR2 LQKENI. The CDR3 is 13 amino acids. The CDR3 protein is CASSPPSGGELFF. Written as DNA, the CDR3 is TGTGCCAGCTCACCACCGTCAGGGGGCGAGCTGTTTTTT.

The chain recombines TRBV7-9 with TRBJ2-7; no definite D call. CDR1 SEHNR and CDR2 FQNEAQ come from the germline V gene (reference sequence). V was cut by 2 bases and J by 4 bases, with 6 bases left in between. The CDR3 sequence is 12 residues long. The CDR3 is CASSLPLYEQYF. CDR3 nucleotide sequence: TGTGCCAGCAGCTTACCGCTATACGAGCAGTACTTC. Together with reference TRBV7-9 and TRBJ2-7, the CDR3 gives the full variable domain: DTGVSQNPRHKITKRGQNVTFRCDPISEHNRLYWYRQTLGQGPEFLTYFQNEAQLEKSRLLSDRFSAERPKGSFSTLEIQRTEQGDSAMYLCASSLPLYEQYFGPGTRLTVT.

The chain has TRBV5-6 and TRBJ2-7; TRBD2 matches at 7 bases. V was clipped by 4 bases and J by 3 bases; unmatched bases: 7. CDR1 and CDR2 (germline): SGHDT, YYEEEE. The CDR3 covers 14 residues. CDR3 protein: CASSKHGGGYEQYF. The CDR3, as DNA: TGTGCCAGCAGCAAGCACGGCGGGGGCTACGAGCAGTACTTC.

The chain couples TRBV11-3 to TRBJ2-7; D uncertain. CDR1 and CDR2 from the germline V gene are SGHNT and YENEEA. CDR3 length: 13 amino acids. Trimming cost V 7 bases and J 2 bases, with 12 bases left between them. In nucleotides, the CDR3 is TGTGCCAGCACCTCTGGTTCCACCTACGAGCAGTACTTC. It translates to CASTSGSTYEQYF.

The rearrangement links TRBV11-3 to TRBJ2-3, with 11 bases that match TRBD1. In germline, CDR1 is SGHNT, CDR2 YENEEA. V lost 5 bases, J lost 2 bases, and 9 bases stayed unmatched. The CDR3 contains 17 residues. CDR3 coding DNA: TGTGCCAGCAGCCCGTGGGACAGGGGGGGCCTCACAGATACGCAGTATTTT. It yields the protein CASSPWDRGGLTDTQYF.

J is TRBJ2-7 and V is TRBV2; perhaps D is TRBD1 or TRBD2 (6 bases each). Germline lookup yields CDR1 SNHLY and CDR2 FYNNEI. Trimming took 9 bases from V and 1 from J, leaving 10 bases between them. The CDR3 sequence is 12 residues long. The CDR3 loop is CAREGDSYEQYF. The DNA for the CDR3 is TGTGCCAGGGAGGGGGATTCCTACGAGCAGTACTTC. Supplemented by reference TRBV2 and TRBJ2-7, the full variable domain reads EPEVTQTPSHQVTQMGQEVILRCVPISNHLYFYWYRQILGQKVEFLVSFYNNEISEKSEIFDDQFSVERPDGSNFTLKIRSTKLEDSAMYFCAREGDSYEQYFGPGTRLTVT.